A single T cell receptor beta chain is shown here with its context. The method was immunoSEQ multiplex PCR; TCRdb's version includes in-frame clones alone and lacks a portion of them. The table has around 230,000 clones, 86% seen once; the top ten hold about 4%. These data originate in a study of blood T cell repertoires in COVID-19. Participants were aged about 18 to 100 years from around 24 US areas. The CDR3 contains 15 residues. The V gene end was trimmed by 2 bases and the J gene end by 6 bases; junction bases not matched to a gene: 4. Per the germline V gene, CDR1 is ENHRY and CDR2 is SYGVKD. Source material: PBMCs or T cells enriched from blood (not recorded which). The clonotype originates from a woman aged 40 to 49 with acute COVID-19. The chain joins TRBV10-3 to TRBJ1-1; 12 bases map to TRBD1. CDR3 sequence (DNA): TGTGCCATCAGTGAGGCGGGACAGGGGGCCGCTGAAGCTTTCTTT. It encodes CAISEAGQGAAEAFF.